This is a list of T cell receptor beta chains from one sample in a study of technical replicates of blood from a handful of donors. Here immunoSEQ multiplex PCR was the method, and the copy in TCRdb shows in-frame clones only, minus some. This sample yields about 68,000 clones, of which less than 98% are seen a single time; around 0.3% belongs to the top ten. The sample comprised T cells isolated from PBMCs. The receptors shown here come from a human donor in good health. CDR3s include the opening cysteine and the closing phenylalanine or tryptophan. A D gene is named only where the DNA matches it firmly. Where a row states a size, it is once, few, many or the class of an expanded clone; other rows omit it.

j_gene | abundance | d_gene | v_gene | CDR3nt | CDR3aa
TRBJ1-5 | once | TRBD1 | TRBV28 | TGTGCCAGCAGGCCCGGACAGGAAGGACAGCCCCAGCATTTT | CASRPGQEGQPQHF
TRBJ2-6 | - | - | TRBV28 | TGTGCCAGCACATTCCCCCCCGCGTATTCTGGGGCCAACGTCCTGACTTTC | CASTFPPAYSGANVLTF
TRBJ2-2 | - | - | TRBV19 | TGTGCCAGTATTTTTTCCCCCACACAGAACACCGGGGAGCTGTTTTTT | CASIFSPTQNTGELFF
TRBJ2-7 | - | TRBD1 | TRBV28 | TGTGCCAGCAGACAGGGGTACGAGCAGTACTTC | CASRQGYEQYF
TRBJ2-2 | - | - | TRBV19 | TGTGCCAGTAGTGACAGCCGGGAGCTGTTTTTT | CASSDSRELFF
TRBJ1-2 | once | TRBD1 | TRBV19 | TGTGCCAGTAGTATCCTACAGGGGGTCCAAGAAAATGGCTACACCTTC | CASSILQGVQENGYTF
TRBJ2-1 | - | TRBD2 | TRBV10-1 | TGCGCCAGCAGTGTAGAGGCTAGCGGGAGGGACGAGCAGTTCTTC | CASSVEASGRDEQFF
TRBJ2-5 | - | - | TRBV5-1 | TGCGCCAGCAACCCTGCGCCAGGAGGGGAGACCCAGTACTTC | CASNPAPGGETQYF
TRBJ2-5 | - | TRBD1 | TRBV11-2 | TGTGCCAGCAGCTTAGATCTCCGGGACAGGGGTCACCAAGAGACCCAGTACTTC | CASSLDLRDRGHQETQYF
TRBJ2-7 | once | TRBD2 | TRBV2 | TGTGCCAGCACGGTGGAAGCGGGGGAGTACTTC | CASTVEAGEYF